These T cell receptor beta chains were read from a single sample in a study of blood T cell repertoires in COVID-19. The method was immunoSEQ multiplex PCR; TCRdb's version includes in-frame clones alone and lacks a portion of them. The table records around 60,000 clones, 85% to 90% of them present only once. The sample taken for sequencing was peripheral blood. These receptors were collected from a woman aged 55-75 years with COVID-19, enrolled during active disease. The CDR3 runs from the conserved cysteine through the conserved F or W. A D gene is named only where the DNA matches it firmly. For some rows the clone size is stated as once, few or many, or as a class when expanded; others skip it.

TGTGCCAGCAGCCAAACAGGGGCGGGCACAGATACGCAGTATTTT | CASSQTGAGTDTQYF | TRBJ2-3 | TRBV3-1/TRBV3-2 | TRBD1 | NA
TGTGCCAGCAGCCAAGGGGGACTAGCACTTGACACCGGGGAGCTGTTTTTT | CASSQGGLALDTGELFF | TRBJ2-2 | TRBV3-1/TRBV3-2 | TRBD2 | once
TGTGCAAGTCGCTTAGCGAAGGATCGGGTCTACGAGCAGTACTTC | CASRLAKDRVYEQYF | TRBJ2-7 | TRBV12-2 | NA | NA
TGTGCCAGTACTACCGGGTGGAACACCGGGGAGCTGTTTTTT | CASTTGWNTGELFF | TRBJ2-2 | TRBV19 | NA | NA
TGTGCCAGCAGCAATGACAGGGAGCGTTATGGCTACACCTTC | CASSNDRERYGYTF | TRBJ1-2 | TRBV5-8 | TRBD1 | NA
TGTGCCAGCAGCTTAAGTCCGACAGGGCCTGAAGCTTTCTTT | CASSLSPTGPEAFF | TRBJ1-1 | TRBV7-6 | TRBD1 | NA
TGTGCCAGCAGTTATCCCTCGGGACAGGGTTTTTACCTCCACTTT | CASSYPSGQGFYLHF | TRBJ1-6 | TRBV6-4 | TRBD1 | NA
TGTGCCAGCAGCTCGGGACTAGCGGGACCCCAGTACTTC | CASSSGLAGPQYF | TRBJ2-5 | TRBV5-4 | TRBD2 | NA
TGTGCCAGCAGCTCTCCGGCCGGGGAGCTGTTTTTT | CASSSPAGELFF | TRBJ2-2 | TRBV6-6 | NA | NA
TGTGCCAGCAACCCCCCGGGACAGGGGATTAAGGATGAGCAGTTCTTC | CASNPPGQGIKDEQFF | TRBJ2-1 | TRBV25-1 | TRBD1 | NA
TGTGCCTGGGACCAGGGTTACAATCAGCCCCAGCATTTT | CAWDQGYNQPQHF | TRBJ1-5 | TRBV30 | NA | once
TGTGCCAGCAGTGAACCATTGCAGACTTCCGCAGAGACCCAGTACTTC | CASSEPLQTSAETQYF | TRBJ2-5 | TRBV25-1 | NA | NA